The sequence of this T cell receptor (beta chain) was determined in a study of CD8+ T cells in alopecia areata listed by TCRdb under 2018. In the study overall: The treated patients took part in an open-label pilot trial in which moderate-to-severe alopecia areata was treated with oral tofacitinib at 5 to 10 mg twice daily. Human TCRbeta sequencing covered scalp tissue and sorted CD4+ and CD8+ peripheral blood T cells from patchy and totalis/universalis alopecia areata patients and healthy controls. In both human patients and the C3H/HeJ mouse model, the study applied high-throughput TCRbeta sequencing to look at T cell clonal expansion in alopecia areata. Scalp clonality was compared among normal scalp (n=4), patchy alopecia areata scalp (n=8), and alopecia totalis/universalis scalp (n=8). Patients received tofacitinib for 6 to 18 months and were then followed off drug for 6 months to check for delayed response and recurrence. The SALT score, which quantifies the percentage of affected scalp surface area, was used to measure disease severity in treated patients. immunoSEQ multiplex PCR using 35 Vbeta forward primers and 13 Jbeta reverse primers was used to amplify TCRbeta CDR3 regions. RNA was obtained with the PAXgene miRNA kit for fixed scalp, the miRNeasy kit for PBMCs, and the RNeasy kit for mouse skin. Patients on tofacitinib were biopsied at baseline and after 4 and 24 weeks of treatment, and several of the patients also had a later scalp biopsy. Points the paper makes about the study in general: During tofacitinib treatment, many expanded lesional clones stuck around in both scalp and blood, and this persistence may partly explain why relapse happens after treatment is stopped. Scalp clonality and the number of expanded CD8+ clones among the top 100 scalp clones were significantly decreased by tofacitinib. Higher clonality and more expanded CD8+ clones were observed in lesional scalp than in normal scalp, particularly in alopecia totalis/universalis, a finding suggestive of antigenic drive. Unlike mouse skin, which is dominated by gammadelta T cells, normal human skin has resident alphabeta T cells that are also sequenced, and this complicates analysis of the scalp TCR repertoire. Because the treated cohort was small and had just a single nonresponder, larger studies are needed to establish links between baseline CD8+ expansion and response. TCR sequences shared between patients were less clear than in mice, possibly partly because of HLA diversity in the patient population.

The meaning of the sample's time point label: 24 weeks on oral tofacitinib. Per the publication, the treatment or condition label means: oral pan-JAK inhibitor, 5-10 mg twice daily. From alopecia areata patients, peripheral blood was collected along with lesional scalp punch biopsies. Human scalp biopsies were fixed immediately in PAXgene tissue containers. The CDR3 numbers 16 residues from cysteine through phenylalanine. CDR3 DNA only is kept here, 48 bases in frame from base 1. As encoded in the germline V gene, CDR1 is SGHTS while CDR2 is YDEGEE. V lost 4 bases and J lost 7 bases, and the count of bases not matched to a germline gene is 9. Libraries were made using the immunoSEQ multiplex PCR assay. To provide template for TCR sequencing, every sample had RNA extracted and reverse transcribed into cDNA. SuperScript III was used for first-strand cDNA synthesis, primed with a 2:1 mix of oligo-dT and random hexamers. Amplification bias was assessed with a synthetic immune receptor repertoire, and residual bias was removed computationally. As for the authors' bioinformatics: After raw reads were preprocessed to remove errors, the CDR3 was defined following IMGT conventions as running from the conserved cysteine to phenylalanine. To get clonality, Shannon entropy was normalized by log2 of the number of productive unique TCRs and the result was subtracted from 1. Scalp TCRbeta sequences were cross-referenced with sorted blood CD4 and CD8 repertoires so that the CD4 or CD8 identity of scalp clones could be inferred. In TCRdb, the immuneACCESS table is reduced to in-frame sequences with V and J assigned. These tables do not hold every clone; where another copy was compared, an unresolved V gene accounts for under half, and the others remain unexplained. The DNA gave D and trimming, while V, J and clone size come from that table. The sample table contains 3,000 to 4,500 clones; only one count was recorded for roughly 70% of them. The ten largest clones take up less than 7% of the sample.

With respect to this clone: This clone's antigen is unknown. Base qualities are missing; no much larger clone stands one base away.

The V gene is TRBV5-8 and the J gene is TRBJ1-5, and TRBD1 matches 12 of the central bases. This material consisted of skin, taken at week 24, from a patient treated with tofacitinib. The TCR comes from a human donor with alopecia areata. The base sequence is TGTGCCAGCAGCGAAACGGGACAGGGGGCCGGGCAGCCCCAGCATTTT. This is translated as CASSETGQGAGQPQHF.